The 10 T cell receptor beta chains presented below share a single source sample, sequenced in a study of T cells in localized non-small cell lung cancer. Method: immunoSEQ multiplex PCR; TCRdb's copy keeps in-frame clones and lacks some. The sample carries a few thousand clones, about 24% recorded once. Here the sequenced sample was lung tumor tissue, taken before any cancer treatment. The receptors stem from a man aged 35-75 years with stage I lung adenocarcinoma.

The chain links TRBV6-8 to TRBJ1-4, with 7 bases matching TRBD1. The CDR3 is 18 amino acids. CDR1 is MNHGY and CDR2 is SAAAGT in the germline V gene. Losses at the gene ends were 2 bases for V and 10 bases for J; bases not matched to a gene: 19. The CDR3 loop is CASSYGPQGTVFDGKLFF. In DNA, the CDR3 is TGTGCCAGCAGTTACGGCCCACAGGGGACGGTTTTCGACGGAAAACTGTTTTTT.

This chain links TRBV7-4 with TRBJ2-2; 11 positions agree with TRBD1. CDR3 size: 16 residues. V lost 5 bases to trimming and J lost 3 bases; unmatched junction nucleotides: 5. Germline CDR1 is SGHVT and CDR2 is SQSDAQ. CDR3: CASSPRTGGYTGELFF. The DNA of the CDR3 is TGTGCCAGCAGCCCCCGGACAGGGGGCTACACCGGGGAGCTGTTTTTT.

This clone was detected once. The CDR3 coding sequence is TGTGCCAGTAGTATGGGACAGGGAGCCTACTACACCTTC. This encodes CASSMGQGAYYTF. The chain joins TRBV19 to TRBJ1-2, with 9 bases that match TRBD1. The CDR3 sequence is 13 residues long. Germline values: CDR1 LNHDA, CDR2 SQIVND (reference sequence). Unmatched junction bases numbered 6, after V lost 3 bases and J lost 10 bases.

This clone counts as large. The chain is built from TRBV6-8 and TRBJ1-4; weak D call: TRBD1 (6 bases). Looked up from germline, CDR1 is MNHGY and CDR2 is SAAAGT. The CDR3 runs to 17 residues. Trimming left V 0 bases short and J 2 bases short, with 13 bases between. CDR3 sequence reads: CASSYSLAGATNEKLFF. The CDR3 nucleotides read TGTGCCAGCAGTTACTCCTTAGCGGGGGCTACTAATGAAAAACTGTTTTTT.

This clone was seen a handful of times. The chain employs TRBV6-8 and TRBJ2-3, with TRBD2 matching 10 bases. The junction had 4 bases not matched to a gene; V was cut back by 5 bases and J by 2 bases. The CDR3 spans 15 residues. Germline-derived CDR1 and CDR2 are MNHGY and SAAAGT. The CDR3 nucleotides read TGTGCCAGCAGTACCGGGACTAGCGTCACAGATACGCAGTATTTT. Protein product: CASSTGTSVTDTQYF.

This chain connects TRBV9 to TRBJ2-2, with 9 nucleotides matching TRBD2. The ends lost 0 bases at V and 5 bases at J; junction bases unmatched: 8. The CDR3 extends over 17 amino acids. CDR1 and CDR2 (germline): SGDLS, YYNGEE. The CDR3, as DNA: TGTGCCAGCAGCGTAGGAAATAGCGGGAGCAGGACCGGGGAGCTGTTTTTT. This translates into CASSVGNSGSRTGELFF.

The V call is TRBV19, the J call TRBJ2-5, with 8 bases fitting TRBD2. The germline V gene encodes CDR1 LNHDA and CDR2 SQIVND (reference sequence). The J segment lost 2 bases and the V segment lost 1 base, leaving 6 bases of the junction unmatched. This CDR3 region has 16 residues. The CDR3 nucleotides are TGTGCCAGTAGTATAGGCACCGGGGGGGAGCAAGAGACCCAGTACTTC. Translating it yields CASSIGTGGEQETQYF.

In this sample, this clone is medium-sized (0.01 to 0.1%). The genes are TRBV11-3 and TRBJ2-2; D perhaps matches TRBD1 (8 bases). The CDR3 is 16 residues long. V was trimmed by 3 bases and J by 6 bases, leaving 17 bases between them. Germline-derived CDR1 and CDR2 are SGHNT and YENEEA. DNA for the CDR3: TGTGCCAGCAGCTTCCTCGACAGGGGAGGGGCCGGGGAGCTGTTTTTT. Its translation is CASSFLDRGGAGELFF.

This rearrangement joins TRBV5-1 to TRBJ2-1; 9 bases match TRBD1. V was pared by 0 bases and J by 6 bases, with 10 bases of the junction left unmatched. Germline CDR1 is SGHRS and CDR2 is YFSETQ. The CDR3 spans 17 residues. As DNA, the CDR3 is TGCGCCAGCAGCTTGGCCCGGACAGGGGAAAGTGTCAATGAGCAGTTCTTC. This translates into CASSLARTGESVNEQFF.

The chain recombines TRBV19 with TRBJ1-2, with TRBD1 matching 10 bases. The CDR3 length is 17 residues. The germline V gene encodes CDR1 LNHDA and CDR2 SQIVND (reference sequence). J lost 3 bases, V lost 7 bases, and 14 bases had no gene match. CDR3 DNA sequence: TGTGCCAGTAATACCTCCGGGACAGGGGTCACACACTATGGCTACACCTTC. Protein: CASNTSGTGVTHYGYTF.